Sequencing of this T cell receptor beta chain was carried out in a study of blood T cell repertoires in COVID-19. Profiling relied on immunoSEQ multiplex PCR, and the TCRdb table lists in-frame clones only, not all of them. The table includes about 24,000 clones, 92% detected once. Trimming left V 7 bases short and J 7 bases short, with 20 bases between. The CDR3 sequence is 14 residues long. Germline V gene sequence: CDR1 SGHTA, CDR2 FQGNSA. Sequencing was done on a sample of peripheral blood. V and J are TRBV7-2 and TRBJ2-7; no reliable D call. This TCR was sampled from a man between 65 and 85 years old with active COVID-19. The DNA of the CDR3 is TGTGCCAGCAACTTTGACCGAGGATCGTCGGAGCAGTACTTC. The encoded protein is CASNFDRGSSEQYF.